Each of the 23 T cell receptor beta chains below was sequenced from the same sample in a study of regulatory T cells in long-lasting Graves disease (dated by TCRdb to the early 2020s). The method behind the library was multiplex PCR. Data came from an Illumina HiSeq 4000. CDR3 regions were amplified by Arm-PCR with iRepertoire HTBI primers to construct TCR beta libraries. TCRdb reanalyzed the raw reads on its own, using fastp at Q25 for trimming and MiXCR for clone calling, and kept in-frame beta chains. When rows share a CDR3 protein, they turn into one entry using the most common DNA and genes. This sample is represented by around 480,000 distinct CDR3 sequences; 15% to 20% of them were singletons. In total, the top ten clones hold 10% to 15% of the sample. According to the study, the label for this sample's time point signals: newly diagnosed GD, antithyroid drugs for less than 3 months. For both TCR sequencing and RNA sequencing, RNA was extracted from PBMCs using TRIzol.

Another study also made use of these data, one on T cells in Graves' hyperthyroidism and ophthalmopathy.

The sequenced sample was peripheral blood mononuclear cells (PBMCs), obtained at new diagnosis, from a patient treated with antithyroid drugs. Source of these receptors: a man in his forties with Graves disease. Donor details come from another sample of the same person, matched by shared clones.

This clonotype was counted a few times. V is TRBV5-5 and J is TRBJ2-5; 9 bases map to TRBD1. There are 16 residues in the CDR3. Germline V lookup: CDR1 SGHKS, CDR2 YYEKEE (reference sequence). Trimming at V came to 4 bases and at J to 0 bases, leaving 7 bases not matched to a gene. The CDR3 DNA is TGTGCCAGCAGCCCTGGAGACAGGGGGTACCAAGAGACCCAGTACTTC. It translates to CASSPGDRGYQETQYF.

The V call is TRBV28, the J call TRBJ1-1; TRBD1 aligns across 9 bases. CDR3 length equals 15 residues. V trimming: 5 bases; J trimming: 3 bases; junction bases outside the gene matches: 7. From germline, CDR1 is MDHEN and CDR2 SYDVKM. DNA of the CDR3: TGTGCCAGCAGTCCCGGGACAGGGAGCCACACTGAAGCTTTCTTT. This codes for CASSPGTGSHTEAFF.

This clonotype was picked up a small number of times. The rearrangement joins TRBV19 to TRBJ2-7; the D gene is possibly TRBD1 (5 bases). Per the germline V gene, CDR1 is LNHDA and CDR2 is SQIVND (reference sequence). Trimming took off 8 bases at V and 6 bases at J, with 17 bases between the two ends. This CDR3 comprises 13 residues. Written as DNA, the CDR3 is TGTGCCAGTGAACAGGACCCGGGTAGCGAGCAGTACTTC. It codes for CASEQDPGSEQYF.

This clonotype has a count of ten or more. V gene TRBV5-1 combines with J gene TRBJ2-7, with D uncertain. Deletions cut 4 bases from V and 6 bases from J, with 14 bases between. Germline lookup yields CDR1 SGHRS and CDR2 YFSETQ. This CDR3 is built from 13 residues. CDR3 nucleotides: TGCGCCAGCAGCCCGCTGTCTTCCGGCGAGCAGTACTTC. Translated, it gives CASSPLSSGEQYF. Based on the CDR3 plus reference TRBV5-1 and TRBJ2-7, the full variable domain is KAGVTQTPRYLIKTRGQQVTLSCSPISGHRSVSWYQQTPGQGLQFLFEYFSETQRNKGNFPGRFSGRQFSNSRSEMNVSTLELGDSALYLCASSPLSSGEQYFGPGTRLTVT.

Many counts were recorded for this clonotype. This chain connects TRBV7-6 to TRBJ1-1; D ambiguous. The germline CDR1 and CDR2 sequences are SGHVS and FNYEAQ. Trimming took 5 bases from V and 1 from J, leaving 11 bases between them. CDR3 size: 14 residues. CDR3 nucleotide sequence: TGTGCCAGCAGCGCGACCTCAAGGAACACTGAAGCTTTCTTT. This codes for CASSATSRNTEAFF.

The chain recombines TRBV10-3 with TRBJ1-3; D is undetermined. CDR3 size: 16 residues. V shed 2 bases and J shed 0 bases, with 11 bases lying between them. Germline V gives CDR1 ENHRY, CDR2 SYGVKD. CDR3 region: CAISEQDGLSGNTIYF. CDR3 DNA sequence: TGTGCCATCAGTGAGCAGGACGGGCTCTCTGGAAACACCATATATTTT.

As for this clonotype: Just one base apart from a much larger clone, this may be a read error. The chain combines TRBV7-9 with TRBJ2-7; D is possibly TRBD1 (5 bases). CDR1 is SEHNR, CDR2 FQNEAQ, per germline (reference sequence). The CDR3 consists of 14 residues. V was pared by 1 base and J by 5 bases, with 12 bases between. The CDR3 sequence: CASSLGRAKNEQYF. CDR3 bases: TGTGCCAGCAGCTTAGGCAGGGCGAAAAACGAGCAGTACTTC.

The sample holds many counts of this clonotype. The CDR3 sequence is CASSRGWGSAQPQHF. As DNA, the CDR3 is TGTGCCAGCAGCCGCGGGTGGGGGAGTGCTCAGCCCCAGCATTTT. The rearrangement uses TRBV12-3 or TRBV12-4 and TRBJ1-5, with D perhaps matching TRBD1 (5 bases). With 6 bases removed from V and 6 bases from J, the gap between germline ends came to 18 bases. This CDR3 comprises 15 residues.

Concerning this clonotype itself: A much larger clone sits a single nucleotide away, making a read error possible. This chain uses TRBV2 with TRBJ2-5; the D call may be TRBD1 or TRBD2 (5 bases each). The ends were cut back, 4 bases at V and 7 bases at J, with 10 bases in the middle. This CDR3 has 12 residues. Per the germline V gene, CDR1 is SNHLY and CDR2 is FYNNEI. CDR3 nucleotide sequence: TGTGCCAGCAGTGGACGGGGCCGGACCCAGTACTTC. Amino acids: CASSGRGRTQYF.

This clonotype was counted many times. The V and J genes are TRBV18 and TRBJ2-2; D is undetermined. The CDR3 covers 13 residues. V was shortened by 3 bases and J by 4 bases, with 6 bases between the two germline ends. Germline V gene data show CDR1 as KGHSH and CDR2 as LQKENI. The CDR3 coding sequence is TGTGCCAGCTCACCCCTCACCACCGGGGAGCTGTTTTTT. It codes for CASSPLTTGELFF.

The V gene is TRBV15, the J gene TRBJ1-2; D is possibly TRBD1 (5 bases). CDR1 LNHNV and CDR2 YYDKDF come from the germline V gene (reference sequence). V was trimmed by 0 bases and J by 5 bases, leaving 13 bases between them. The CDR3 extends over 15 amino acids. The CDR3 nucleotides are TGTGCCACCAGCAGAGATAGGTCGACAGTTTATGGCTACACCTTC. Translated, it gives CATSRDRSTVYGYTF. The whole variable domain, filled in from reference TRBV15 and TRBJ1-2, reads DAMVIQNPRYQVTQFGKPVTLSCSQTLNHNVMYWYQQKSSQAPKLLFHYYDKDFNNEADTPDNFQSRRPNTSFCFLDIRSPGLGDTAMYLCATSRDRSTVYGYTFGSGTRLTVV.

Points on this clonotype: Since the CDR3 does not end with the conserved phenylalanine or tryptophan, this likely comes from a read error. Because the CDR3's place on the DNA is in doubt, the DNA is left out and the CDR3 is given as listed by TCRdb. The chain employs TRBV11-2 and TRBJ2-4; TRBD2, the table's D call, was not compared with the DNA. The CDR3 is made up of 15 amino acids, end residues included. The germline V gene encodes CDR1 SGHAT and CDR2 FQNNGV. CDR3 sequence reads: CASSQLAQETQYFGP.

This clonotype was picked up a small number of times. The rearrangement uses TRBV18 and TRBJ2-3, with 8 bases that match TRBD2. The germline V gene has CDR1 KGHSH and CDR2 LQKENI. The V gene end was trimmed by 3 bases and the J gene end by 4 bases; junction bases not matched to a gene: 9. This CDR3 is 16 amino acids long. In DNA form, the CDR3 reads TGTGCCAGCTCACCTCGTAACGGGGGGGGCGCAGATACGCAGTATTTT. Amino acids: CASSPRNGGGADTQYF.

With respect to this clonotype: Given a much more abundant clone one base away, this may be a read error. The chain links TRBV30 to TRBJ2-1, with unresolved D. The assigned J gene may be wrong: the sequence end matches TRBJ2-7 better. Germline-derived CDR1 and CDR2 are GTSNPN and SVGIG (reference sequence). CDR3 length: 13 amino acids. The CDR3, as DNA: TGTGCCTGGAGTGTAGACCCGCGTCGCGAGCAGTACTTC. It codes for CAWSVDPRREQYF.

A few counts support this clonotype. The V and J genes are TRBV14 and TRBJ2-2, with no clear D. V lost 1 base, J lost 6 bases, and 9 bases lay in between. Germline V gives CDR1 SGHDN, CDR2 FVKESK. The CDR3 is 14 residues long. This CDR3 is CASSQATGAGELFF. The CDR3 bases are TGTGCCAGCAGCCAAGCCACCGGCGCCGGGGAGCTGTTTTTT.

Note on this clonotype: The junction departs from germline at one end; a sequencing error may be responsible. The CDR3 loop is CASSPLQGANEQLF. DNA for the CDR3: TGTGCCAGCTCACCACTCCAGGGGGCCAATGAGCAGCTCTTC. This chain uses TRBV18 with TRBJ2-1, with 8 nucleotides matching TRBD1. Per germline, CDR1 KGHSH and CDR2 LQKENI. CDR3 size: 14 residues.

This clonotype appeared many times. This rearrangement joins TRBV7-6 to TRBJ2-5; D is undetermined. CDR3 length equals 14 residues. The germline gives CDR1 SGHVS, CDR2 FNYEAQ. Trimming pared 1 base from V and 2 bases from J, leaving 8 bases between. Here the CDR3 reads CASSLVYSQETQYF. The CDR3 DNA follows: TGTGCCAGCAGCTTAGTGTACAGTCAAGAGACCCAGTACTTC.

This clonotype was counted many times. J is TRBJ2-7 and V is TRBV11-1; D gene unclear. Germline CDR1 and CDR2: SGHAT and FQDESV (reference sequence). The CDR3 length is 14 residues. Trimming removed 3 bases at V and 1 base at J, with 10 bases between. The CDR3 spells CASSLHQLSYEQYF. The CDR3 nucleotides read TGTGCCAGCAGCTTGCACCAGCTTTCCTACGAGCAGTACTTC.

This clonotype was observed a handful of times. This sequence joins TRBV7-9 and TRBJ2-2, with D possibly matching TRBD1 (6 bases). Germline loops: CDR1 SEHNR, CDR2 FQNEAQ (reference sequence). The CDR3 sequence is 14 residues long. V shed 4 bases and J shed 5 bases, with 11 bases lying between them. The CDR3 DNA is TGTGCCAGCAGCTCCCAGGGGCGGACCGGGGAGCTGTTTTTT. Protein: CASSSQGRTGELFF.

Notes on this clonotype: A read error is possible here, since a much larger clone lies one base away. The genes are TRBV11-2 and TRBJ1-1, with TRBD1 identical over 7 bases. This CDR3 region has 13 residues. Germline lookup yields CDR1 SGHAT and CDR2 FQNNGV. V trimming: 1 base; J trimming: 11 bases; junction bases outside the gene matches: 7. The CDR3 nucleotides are TGTGCCAGCAGCTTAGTTACAGGGGTAGAGGCTTTCTTT. Protein product: CASSLVTGVEAFF. The full variable domain, with the rest looked up from reference TRBV11-2 and TRBJ1-1, is EAGVAQSPRYKIIEKRQSVAFWCNPISGHATLYWYQQILGQGPKLLIQFQNNGVVDDSQLPKDRFSAERLKGVDSTLKIQPAKLEDSAVYLCASSLVTGVEAFFGQGTRLTVV.

In its sample, this clonotype was seen a few times. The V gene is TRBV14, the J gene TRBJ1-1, with a weak D call TRBD1 (5 bases). CDR3 length: 17 amino acids. The germline gives CDR1 SGHDN, CDR2 FVKESK. V lost 2 bases and J 0 bases, leaving 16 bases between the germline ends. The CDR3 reads CASSQTGQRRLNTEAFF. CDR3 coding DNA: TGTGCCAGCAGCCAAACCGGACAACGGCGGCTGAACACTGAAGCTTTCTTT.

This clonotype was found many times. This rearrangement joins TRBV6-1 to TRBJ2-1; TRBD2 aligns across 9 bases. With 7 bases clipped from V and 7 bases from J, the junction kept 14 bases outside the gene matches. Per the germline V gene, CDR1 is MNHNS and CDR2 is SASEGT. The CDR3 consists of 16 residues. CDR3 in amino acids: CASTSMLAGVWNEQFF. DNA for the CDR3: TGTGCCAGCACCTCCATGTTAGCGGGAGTTTGGAATGAGCAGTTCTTC.

This clonotype was counted only a few times. The chain employs TRBV10-3 and TRBJ1-1; D uncertain. Germline CDR1 ENHRY, CDR2 SYGVKD. The CDR3 length is 12 residues. Trimming removed 10 bases at V and 1 base at J, with 10 bases between. CDR3 DNA sequence: TGTGCCACGTGGCGTGGGAACACTGAAGCTTTCTTT. Encoded protein: CATWRGNTEAFF.